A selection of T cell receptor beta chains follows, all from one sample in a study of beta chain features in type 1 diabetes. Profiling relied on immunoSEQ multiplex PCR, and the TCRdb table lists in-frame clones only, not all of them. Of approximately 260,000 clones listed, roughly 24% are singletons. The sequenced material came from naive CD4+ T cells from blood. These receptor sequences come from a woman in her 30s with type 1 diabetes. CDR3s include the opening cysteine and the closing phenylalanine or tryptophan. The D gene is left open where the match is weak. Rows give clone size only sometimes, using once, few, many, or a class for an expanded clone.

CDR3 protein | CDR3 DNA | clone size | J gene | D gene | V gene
CASSFVSSPSYNEQFF | TGTGCCAGCAGTTTTGTCTCTAGCCCCTCCTACAATGAGCAGTTCTTC | . | TRBJ2-1 | . | TRBV28
CAITPGQAGYGYTF | TGTGCCATCACCCCGGGACAGGCAGGATATGGCTACACCTTC | . | TRBJ1-2 | TRBD1 | TRBV10-3
CASSLGGGSYEQYF | TGTGCCAGCAGCTTAGGCGGCGGCTCCTACGAGCAGTACTTC | . | TRBJ2-7 | . | TRBV7-2
CASSGQTTNTEAFF | TGTGCCAGCAGCGGACAGACGACGAACACTGAAGCTTTCTTT | . | TRBJ1-1 | . | TRBV4-2
CASSGDRVAYGYTF | TGTGCCAGCAGTGGGGACAGGGTAGCCTATGGCTACACCTTC | . | TRBJ1-2 | TRBD1 | TRBV25-1
CASSPTGSGLYEQYF | TGTGCCAGCAGCCCCACCGGGAGCGGTCTCTACGAGCAGTACTTC | . | TRBJ2-7 | . | TRBV7-2
CAWSGAPETQYF | TGTGCCTGGAGTGGGGCTCCAGAGACCCAGTACTTC | . | TRBJ2-5 | . | TRBV30
CASRKPTGNSYEQYF | TGTGCCAGTAGGAAACCGACAGGGAACTCCTACGAGCAGTACTTC | . | TRBJ2-7 | TRBD1 | TRBV19
CASSFGMGRGETQYF | TGTGCCAGCAGCTTTGGGATGGGGAGAGGGGAGACCCAGTACTTC | few | TRBJ2-5 | . | TRBV5-4
CASSLRLAGAQETQYF | TGTGCCAGCAGCCTCAGACTAGCGGGGGCACAAGAGACCCAGTACTTC | . | TRBJ2-5 | TRBD2 | TRBV9
CASSGDTGMNTEAFF | TGTGCCAGTAGTGGTGATACAGGGATGAACACTGAAGCTTTCTTT | . | TRBJ1-1 | . | TRBV19
CASSAGGALSGNTIYF | TGTGCCAGCAGCGCTGGAGGGGCCCTCTCTGGAAACACCATATATTTT | . | TRBJ1-3 | . | TRBV11-2
CASSQYLSNQPQHF | TGCGCCAGCAGCCAATATCTTAGCAATCAGCCCCAGCATTTT | . | TRBJ1-5 | . | TRBV4-1
CASSLTPGTGGSYEQYF | TGCGCCAGCAGCTTGACTCCCGGGACAGGGGGTTCCTACGAGCAGTACTTC | . | TRBJ2-7 | TRBD1 | TRBV5-1